This T cell receptor beta chain was observed in a study of blood T cell repertoires in COVID-19. Study background: PBMCs, B-cell-depleted T cells, or T cells were the source of the cDNA or gDNA that made up the material.

In the authors' methods: How many nucleated cells were present was estimated from reference gene primer amplification. The repertoire was sequenced with immunoSEQ multiplex PCR; TCRdb's copy has only in-frame clones and lacks some. Clone size and the V and J calls come from that table; the DNA yielded D and trimming. The sample lists nearly 250,000 clones, around 90% occurring once. Cohort placement rested on clinical history that participants reported themselves. Exposed study participants had met a COVID-19 case within 2 weeks before entry. Germline V gene lookup returns CDR1 LNHDA and CDR2 SQIVND (reference sequence). This CDR3 region has 14 residues. V shed 4 bases and J 9 bases; nucleotides not matched to a gene: 9.

The chain uses TRBV19 and TRBJ1-5; TRBD1 agrees at 7 bases. The sample taken for sequencing was PBMCs or T cells enriched from blood (not recorded which). The sequence was collected from a man aged 45-65 years who had been exposed to COVID-19. The CDR3 nucleotides read TGTGCCAGTAGTACCCATGACAGGGTTCGGCCCCAGCATTTT. It is translated as CASSTHDRVRPQHF.